Included here is one TCR beta chain sequence, with context. V was trimmed by 4 bases and J by 2 bases, leaving 8 bases between them. The V gene's germline CDR1 is MRHNA and CDR2 SNTAGT. This CDR3 comprises 13 residues. Authors' analysis steps: Scientists estimated how many nucleated cells there were by amplifying reference gene primers. Data came from immunoSEQ multiplex PCR; TCRdb stores just in-frame clones and leaves some out. The V and J calls and clone size were taken over from that table, and D and trimming were inferred from the DNA. The data hold roughly 270,000 clones, with around 84% observed a single time. This entry is derived from a study of blood T cell repertoires in COVID-19. Turning to the study itself: PBMCs, B-cell-depleted T cells, or T cells were the source of the cDNA or gDNA that made up the material.

Ages ranged from about 18 to 90 years, with residence in 24 US areas. Cohort placement rested on clinical history that participants reported themselves. Sequencing was performed on PBMCs or T cells enriched from blood (not recorded which). The receptor comes from a man in his forties who had been exposed to COVID-19. The chain is built from TRBV6-4 and TRBJ1-1; maybe TRBD1 (5 bases). Written as DNA, the CDR3 is TGTGCCAGCAGTGCCCAGGGTAACACTGAAGCTTTCTTT. Residues: CASSAQGNTEAFF.